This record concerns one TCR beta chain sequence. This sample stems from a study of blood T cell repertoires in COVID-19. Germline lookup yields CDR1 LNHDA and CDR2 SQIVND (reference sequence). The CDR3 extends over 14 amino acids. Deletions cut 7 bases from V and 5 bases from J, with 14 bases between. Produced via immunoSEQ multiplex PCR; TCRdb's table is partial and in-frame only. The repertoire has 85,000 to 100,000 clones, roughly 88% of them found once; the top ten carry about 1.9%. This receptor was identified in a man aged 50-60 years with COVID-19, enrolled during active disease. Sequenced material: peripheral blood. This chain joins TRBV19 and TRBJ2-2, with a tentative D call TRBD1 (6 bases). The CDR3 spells CASTQGTLTGELFF. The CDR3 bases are TGTGCCAGTACCCAAGGGACACTTACCGGGGAGCTGTTTTTT.